A single sample gave rise to the 25 T cell receptor beta chains below, sequenced in a study of T cell repertoires in cytomegalovirus infection. From the reads, TCRdb called clonotypes with MiXCR, one entry per CDR3 protein. The sample lists about 680,000 distinct CDR3 sequences, roughly a quarter occurring once. Sequenced sample: CD8+ T cells from PBMCs. The receptor set was obtained from a human donor in good health (CMV status not recorded). Some clones in this sample may be carry-over from other donors' samples.

The V and J genes are TRBV7-9 and TRBJ2-1, with TRBD2 matching 8 bases. Germline loops: CDR1 SEHNR, CDR2 FQNEAQ (reference sequence). J gave up 10 bases and V 5 bases, and 4 bases lay outside the gene matches. The CDR3 loop spans 12 amino acids. CDR3 nucleotide sequence: TGTGCCAGCAGCCCTCGACTAGCGGAGCAGTTCTTC. It translates to CASSPRLAEQFF.

On this clonotype: A read error is possible here, since a much larger clone lies one base away. The chain has TRBV12-3 or TRBV12-4 and TRBJ2-2, with a possible D match to TRBD2 (5 bases). This CDR3 is 14 amino acids long. CDR3 sequence (DNA): TGTGCCAGCAGGAGTTTCGTCACTACCGGGGATCTGTTTTTT. As protein: CASRSFVTTGDLFF.

This chain links TRBV20-1 with TRBJ1-1, with 12 bases aligning to TRBD1. In germline, CDR1 is DFQATT, CDR2 SNEGSKA (reference sequence). Trimming removed 6 bases from V and 1 base from J; junction bases left unmatched: 12. The CDR3 totals 17 residues. CDR3 DNA sequence: TGCAGTGCGCACTGGGGACAGGGGGCTAGGCGGAACACTGAAGCTTTCTTT. Its protein is CSAHWGQGARRNTEAFF.

This chain joins TRBV6-5 and TRBJ2-1, with 12 positions matching TRBD2. CDR3 size: 19 residues. The V gene's germline CDR1 is MNHEY and CDR2 SVGAGI. Trimming at V came to 2 bases and at J to 0 bases, leaving 8 bases not matched to a gene. The CDR3 sequence is CASSYRWLAGGHSYNEQFF. The CDR3 bases are TGTGCCAGCAGTTACCGGTGGCTAGCGGGGGGGCACTCCTACAATGAGCAGTTCTTC.

This clonotype was found a few times. The chain carries TRBV7-8 and TRBJ2-1, with D maybe TRBD2 (5 bases). The CDR3 is 20 amino acids. Per the germline V gene, CDR1 is SGHVS and CDR2 is FQNEAQ. The V and J ends lost 7 bases and 0 bases respectively, with 28 bases between them. CDR3 in DNA: TGTGCCAGCACCCTACCGATTACTGGGTCCAGCGGTAGCTCCTACAATGAGCAGTTCTTC. It encodes CASTLPITGSSGSSYNEQFF.

There are many counts of this clonotype. The rearrangement uses TRBV7-6 and TRBJ2-1, with D possibly matching TRBD2 (5 bases). Germline V CDR1 and CDR2: SGHVS, FNYEAQ. The CDR3 is 20 amino acids. The V and J ends lost 4 bases and 5 bases respectively, with 30 bases between them. The CDR3 is CASSSRHGIARNGSDNEQFF. CDR3 in DNA: TGTGCCAGCAGCTCTCGCCACGGGATAGCTCGTAACGGGTCAGACAATGAGCAGTTCTTC.

CDR3 sequence: CASSPPLGQAITLSNQPQHF. DNA of the CDR3: TGTGCCAGCAGCCCACCTCTCGGACAGGCGATAACTTTAAGCAATCAGCCCCAGCATTTT. The chain is built from TRBV28 and TRBJ1-5, with 7 nucleotides matching TRBD1. The CDR3 is made up of 20 amino acids. V shed 6 bases and J 1 base; nucleotides not matched to a gene: 21. Germline assignment: CDR1 MDHEN and CDR2 SYDVKM.

CDR3 residues: CASRARQKASHGYTF. CDR3 nucleotides: TGTGCCAGCAGAGCCCGACAGAAAGCCTCTCATGGCTACACCTTC. The chain carries TRBV28 and TRBJ1-2; weak D call: TRBD1 (5 bases). V dropped 6 bases and J dropped 6 bases, with 20 bases sitting between them. The CDR3 contains 15 residues. Germline V CDR1 and CDR2: MDHEN, SYDVKM.

This clonotype turned up a few times. The gene calls are TRBV5-1 and TRBJ2-2; D remains ambiguous. CDR3 length equals 11 residues. V dropped 6 bases and J dropped 6 bases, with 6 bases sitting between them. Germline CDR1 reads SGHRS; CDR2 reads YFSETQ. As DNA, the CDR3 is TGCGCCAGCAAAACGGCCGGGGAGCTGTTTTTT. Encoded protein: CASKTAGELFF.

This clonotype was detected many times. The chain recombines TRBV7-3 with TRBJ2-1; no firm D call. Trimming removed 4 bases at V and 5 bases at J, with 6 bases between. The CDR3 is made up of 12 amino acids. Germline V lookup: CDR1 SGHTA, CDR2 FQGTGA. The CDR3 DNA follows: TGTGCCAGCAGCTCGAGGAACAATGAGCAGTTCTTC. Protein product: CASSSRNNEQFF.

This clonotype has a handful of counts. The rearrangement links TRBV6-4 to TRBJ1-1; possibly TRBD1 for D (6 bases). Germline V CDR1 and CDR2: MRHNA, SNTAGT. The CDR3 contains 15 residues. Trimming took off 0 bases at V and 4 bases at J, with 12 bases between the two ends. The DNA for the CDR3 is TGTGCCAGCAGTGACTCGGTTTCGGGGGCCACTGAAGCTTTCTTT. This translates into CASSDSVSGATEAFF.

This clonotype was recorded only once. V and J are TRBV2 and TRBJ1-2; D gene uncertain. From germline, CDR1 is SNHLY and CDR2 FYNNEI. Trimming pared 2 bases from V and 4 bases from J, leaving 8 bases between. CDR3 length: 13 residues. CDR3 sequence: CASSEWASYGYTF. Here the CDR3 DNA reads TGTGCCAGCAGTGAATGGGCCAGCTATGGCTACACCTTC.

The chain is built from TRBV4-1 and TRBJ2-7, with 9 nucleotides matching TRBD1. The junction had 9 bases not matched to a gene; V was cut back by 4 bases and J by 2 bases. Germline CDR1 is MGHRA and CDR2 is YSYEKL. This CDR3 has 16 residues. The CDR3 reads CASSLGKGQGAYEQYF. The CDR3 DNA is TGCGCCAGCAGCCTTGGGAAGGGACAGGGAGCCTACGAGCAGTACTTC.

This clonotype has only a few counts. The chain carries TRBV28 and TRBJ2-3, with D maybe TRBD1 (6 bases). CDR1 is MDHEN and CDR2 is SYDVKM in the germline V gene. The CDR3 length is 18 residues. The ends were cut back, 5 bases at V and 0 bases at J, with 21 bases in the middle. The CDR3 sequence is CASSPQGNGPWSTDTQYF. CDR3 in DNA: TGTGCCAGCAGTCCACAGGGAAATGGGCCGTGGAGCACAGATACGCAGTATTTT.

This chain joins TRBV12-3 or TRBV12-4 and TRBJ2-2; tentative D call: TRBD1 (6 bases). With 10 bases removed from V and 0 bases from J, the gap between germline ends came to 12 bases. This CDR3 contains 14 residues. The CDR3 region has the DNA TGTGCCATCTTGGACAGAGCGAACACCGGGGAGCTGTTTTTT. Encoded protein: CAILDRANTGELFF.

In this sample, this clonotype turned up a few times. This chain joins TRBV28 and TRBJ1-1, with a weak D call TRBD1 (5 bases). CDR1 and CDR2 from the germline V gene are MDHEN and SYDVKM. This CDR3 region has 15 residues. V was trimmed by 4 bases and J by 5 bases, leaving 17 bases between them. Here the CDR3 DNA reads TGTGCCAGCAGTTGGGGTGCGAGGGGTGGGACTGAAGCTTTCTTT. Amino acids: CASSWGARGGTEAFF.

The chain carries TRBV29-1 and TRBJ2-3, with D unresolved. This CDR3 spans 13 amino acids. Germline CDR1 is SQVTM and CDR2 is ANQGSEA. The ends were cut back, 5 bases at V and 0 bases at J, with 9 bases in the middle. The CDR3 DNA is TGCAGCGTTCTCCCAGGTAGCACAGATACGCAGTATTTT. Residues: CSVLPGSTDTQYF.

This clonotype was detected ten times or more. This chain uses TRBV7-2 with TRBJ2-1; D unclear. Trimming stripped 7 bases from V and 7 bases from J, with 8 bases between. The germline CDR1 and CDR2 sequences are SGHTA and FQGNSA. The CDR3 is 11 residues long. In DNA, the CDR3 is TGTGCCAGCATCCTTAGTAATGAGCAGTTCTTC. Translation: CASILSNEQFF. The variable domain in full, completed from reference TRBV7-2 and TRBJ2-1, reads GAGVSQSPSNKVTEKGKDVELRCDPISGHTALYWYRQSLGQGLEFLIYFQGNSAPDKSGLPSDRFSAERTGGSVSTLTIQRTQQEDSAVYLCASILSNEQFFGPGTRLTVL.

The genes are TRBV9 and TRBJ2-6; 7 positions match TRBD1. Germline-derived CDR1 and CDR2 are SGDLS and YYNGEE. The trim removed 4 bases at V and 0 bases at J, leaving 22 bases unmatched. There are 22 residues in the CDR3. The CDR3 loop reads CASSKGAGGLGRQPSGANVLTF. DNA of the CDR3: TGTGCCAGCAGCAAGGGGGCAGGGGGTCTCGGACGTCAACCCTCTGGGGCCAACGTCCTGACTTTC. Complete variable domain (other parts from reference TRBV9 and TRBJ2-6): DSGVTQTPKHLITATGQRVTLRCSPRSGDLSVYWYQQSLDQGLQFLIQYYNGEERAKGNILERFSAQQFPDLHSELNLSSLELGDSALYFCASSKGAGGLGRQPSGANVLTFGAGSRLTVL.

Here the CDR3 reads CASSFSPSLRPPRADTQYF. The CDR3 DNA reads as TGTGCCAGCAGCTTCTCCCCCTCCTTAAGACCGCCGCGAGCAGATACGCAGTATTTT. This sequence joins TRBV7-8 and TRBJ2-3; no clear D gene. V was clipped by 3 bases and J by 4 bases, with 26 bases between them. The CDR3 extends over 19 amino acids. From germline, CDR1 is SGHVS and CDR2 FQNEAQ.

The sample holds many counts of this clonotype. V and J are TRBV11-2 and TRBJ2-2, with unresolved D. Germline V gene lookup returns CDR1 SGHAT and CDR2 FQNNGV. The CDR3 loop spans 15 amino acids. V was pared by 2 bases and J by 5 bases, with 12 bases between. As DNA, the CDR3 is TGTGCCAGCAGCTTAACGGCACCTATTACCGGGGAGCTGTTTTTT. Translating gives CASSLTAPITGELFF.

This clonotype occurred many times. The rearrangement joins TRBV7-2 to TRBJ1-5, with 8 bases that match TRBD1. Trimming took 4 bases from V and 2 from J; bases not matched to a gene: 10. This CDR3 region has 17 residues. CDR1 is SGHTA, CDR2 FQGNSA, per germline. The CDR3 DNA reads as TGTGCCAGCAGCTCGTACTCGGACAGGGTTGGCAATCAGCCCCAGCATTTT. Translating it yields CASSSYSDRVGNQPQHF.

This clonotype has only a few counts. V usage is TRBV15 and J usage is TRBJ2-1; possible D gene TRBD2, 5 bases. This CDR3 is built from 16 residues. V dropped 0 bases and J dropped 0 bases, with 9 bases sitting between them. Germline V gene data show CDR1 as LNHNV and CDR2 as YYDKDF (reference sequence). The CDR3: CATSRDEGSSYNEQFF. In DNA form, the CDR3 reads TGTGCCACCAGCAGAGACGAGGGAAGCTCCTACAATGAGCAGTTCTTC.

V is TRBV19 and J is TRBJ2-1; no clear D gene. The CDR3 contains 15 residues. Germline CDR1 and CDR2: LNHDA and SQIVND (reference sequence). Trimming took off 4 bases at V and 0 bases at J, with 10 bases between the two ends. The CDR3: CASSKGLSSYNEQFF. The CDR3 DNA reads TGTGCCAGTAGTAAAGGGCTGAGCTCCTACAATGAGCAGTTCTTC. Full variable domain (rest looked up from reference TRBV19 and TRBJ2-1): DGGITQSPKYLFRKEGQNVTLSCEQNLNHDAMYWYRQDPGQGLRLIYYSQIVNDFQKGDIAEGYSVSREKKESFPLTVTSAQKNPTAFYLCASSKGLSSYNEQFFGPGTRLTVL.

This clonotype has more than one count but fewer than ten. The chain has TRBV6-2 or TRBV6-3 and TRBJ1-5; D possibly corresponds to TRBD1 (5 bases). V lost 6 bases to trimming and J lost 6 bases, with 15 bases between them. The CDR3 loop spans 14 amino acids. The germline V gene encodes CDR1 MNHEY and CDR2 SVGEGT. CDR3 DNA: TGTGCCAGCAGCCCGAGAAGGGGCAGTCAGCCCCAGCATTTT. Amino acid sequence: CASSPRRGSQPQHF.